These 24 T cell receptor beta chains share one sample of origin, sequenced in a study of blood T cell repertoires in COVID-19. Only in-frame clones appear in the TCRdb table, and some are missing; sequencing was by immunoSEQ multiplex PCR. The profile shows 400,000 to 500,000 clones, 88% of them singletons. The sequenced sample consisted of PBMCs or T cells enriched from blood (not recorded which). These receptors all come from a woman between 40 and 50 years old who had recovered from COVID-19.

The rearrangement links TRBV5-1 to TRBJ2-7; the match to TRBD2 covers 7 bases. Germline V gene sequence: CDR1 SGHRS, CDR2 YFSETQ. V lost 2 bases and J lost 2; bases outside the gene matches: 10. This CDR3 has 16 amino acids. CDR3 loop: CASSFGEGAKTYEQYF. CDR3 DNA: TGCGCCAGCAGCTTTGGGGAGGGTGCAAAGACCTACGAGCAGTACTTC.

The rearrangement joins TRBV15 to TRBJ2-7; a weak D match, TRBD1 (5 bases). Trimming removed 3 bases at V and 1 base at J, with 13 bases between. This CDR3 is 15 amino acids long. Germline V CDR1 and CDR2: LNHNV, YYDKDF (reference sequence). The CDR3 loop reads CATSSYPGSSYEQYF. The CDR3 nucleotides read TGTGCCACCAGCAGTTACCCAGGGTCATCCTACGAGCAGTACTTC.

V usage is TRBV2 and J usage is TRBJ1-4; maybe TRBD1 (5 bases). The germline V gene encodes CDR1 SNHLY and CDR2 FYNNEI. Trimming took 6 bases from V and 5 from J, leaving 10 bases between them. The CDR3 runs to 13 residues. This chain's CDR3 is CASRNRPNEKLFF. CDR3 nucleotide sequence: TGTGCCAGCAGAAACAGGCCGAATGAAAAACTGTTTTTT.

The chain joins TRBV5-1 to TRBJ1-4; D possibly corresponds to TRBD1 (6 bases). This CDR3 has 15 amino acids. Germline values: CDR1 SGHRS, CDR2 YFSETQ. V was pared by 5 bases and J by 3 bases, with 14 bases between. Here the CDR3 DNA reads TGCGCCAGCAGACAACGACAGGCGGCTAATGAAAAACTGTTTTTT. It specifies CASRQRQAANEKLFF.

This chain uses TRBV19 with TRBJ1-6, with D possibly TRBD1 on 6 matching bases. The germline CDR1 and CDR2 sequences are LNHDA and SQIVND (reference sequence). The CDR3 length is 13 residues. CDR3 residues: CATEGGVNSPLHF. The CDR3 coding sequence is TGTGCTACGGAAGGGGGGGTTAATTCACCCCTCCACTTT.

This rearrangement joins TRBV11-3 to TRBJ2-1, with a weak D call TRBD1 (5 bases). Trimming shortened V by 5 bases and J by 6 bases, and 11 bases separated the two germline ends. Germline loops: CDR1 SGHNT, CDR2 YENEEA. The CDR3 runs 13 residues. CDR3 sequence reads: CASSPAGSNEQFF. The CDR3 DNA reads TGTGCCAGCAGCCCCGCAGGGTCCAATGAGCAGTTCTTC.

The chain carries TRBV10-3 and TRBJ2-7, with 12 bases matching TRBD2. The CDR3 totals 15 residues. Germline lookup yields CDR1 ENHRY and CDR2 SYGVKD. V was pared by 10 bases and J by 5 bases, with 12 bases of the junction left unmatched. CDR3 in DNA: TGTGCCACCCATGACGAGACTAGCGGGAGCAACGAGCAGTACTTC. This codes for CATHDETSGSNEQYF.

The V call is TRBV19, the J call TRBJ1-2; tentatively, D is TRBD1 (6 bases). The V end was cut by 7 bases, the J end by 6 bases, with 27 bases between. There are 17 residues in the CDR3. Looked up from germline, CDR1 is LNHDA and CDR2 is SQIVND (reference sequence). The CDR3 loop reads CASTQGEGGRGWNGYTF. CDR3 nucleotide sequence: TGTGCCAGTACCCAAGGGGAGGGAGGCAGGGGTTGGAATGGCTACACCTTC. The entire variable domain, with the rest obtained from reference TRBV19 and TRBJ1-2, is as follows: DGGITQSPKYLFRKEGQNVTLSCEQNLNHDAMYWYRQDPGQGLRLIYYSQIVNDFQKGDIAEGYSVSREKKESFPLTVTSAQKNPTAFYLCASTQGEGGRGWNGYTFGSGTRLTVV.

The genes are TRBV19 and TRBJ1-2; 7 bases fit TRBD1. This CDR3 region has 15 residues. Losses at the gene ends were 3 bases for V and 8 bases for J; bases not matched to a gene: 12. Germline V gene lookup returns CDR1 LNHDA and CDR2 SQIVND (reference sequence). CDR3 sequence reads: CASSILLDRAIGYTF. For the CDR3, the DNA is TGTGCCAGTAGTATTCTCCTTGACAGGGCGATCGGCTACACCTTC.

This clone has a handful of counts. The V and J genes are TRBV7-6 and TRBJ1-3; a possible D gene is TRBD1 (5 bases). CDR1 and CDR2 (germline): SGHVS, FNYEAQ. This CDR3 comprises 17 residues. Trimming removed 1 base from V and 0 bases from J, with 13 bases in between. The CDR3 DNA follows: TGTGCCAGCAGCTTAGGCGGCGGGGCTTACTCTGGAAACACCATATATTTT. This gives the protein CASSLGGGAYSGNTIYF.

The chain carries TRBV15 and TRBJ1-4; D is perhaps TRBD1 (5 bases). The CDR3 length is 14 residues. The V and J ends lost 6 bases and 1 base respectively, with 9 bases between them. CDR1 and CDR2 (germline): LNHNV, YYDKDF (reference sequence). Written as DNA, the CDR3 is TGTGCCACCAGGAGGAGGGGAACTAATGAAAAACTGTTTTTT. It encodes CATRRRGTNEKLFF. Looking up the rest from reference TRBV15 and TRBJ1-4 gives the full variable domain: DAMVIQNPRYQVTQFGKPVTLSCSQTLNHNVMYWYQQKSSQAPKLLFHYYDKDFNNEADTPDNFQSRRPNTSFCFLDIRSPGLGDTAMYLCATRRRGTNEKLFFGSGTQLSVL.

This chain uses TRBV6-2 or TRBV6-3 with TRBJ2-7; TRBD1 matches 8 bases. V lost 0 bases and J lost 4; bases outside the gene matches: 8. Germline V gene data show CDR1 as MNHEY and CDR2 as SVGEGT. CDR3 size: 16 residues. The CDR3: CASSYSGTGSRYEQYF. CDR3 DNA sequence: TGTGCCAGCAGTTACTCGGGGACAGGATCGAGATACGAGCAGTACTTC.

The rearrangement uses TRBV5-5 and TRBJ2-1, with D possibly being TRBD2 (6 bases). Germline loops: CDR1 SGHKS, CDR2 YYEKEE (reference sequence). The CDR3 is 16 residues long. The V gene lost 0 bases and the J gene lost 4 bases, with 14 bases spanning the gap. CDR3 DNA sequence: TGTGCCAGCAGCTTGGCTCGCCAGGAGGGGTACAATGAGCAGTTCTTC. Translating it yields CASSLARQEGYNEQFF. Complete variable domain (other parts from reference TRBV5-5 and TRBJ2-1): DAGVTQSPTHLIKTRGQQVTLRCSPISGHKSVSWYQQVLGQGPQFIFQYYEKEERGRGNFPDRFSARQFPNYSSELNVNALLLGDSALYLCASSLARQEGYNEQFFGPGTRLTVL.

The chain employs TRBV7-9 and TRBJ2-1; 7 bases map to TRBD1. Trimming cost V 8 bases and J 2 bases; bases outside gene matches: 9. The CDR3 contains 15 residues. Germline CDR1 and CDR2: SEHNR and FQNEAQ (reference sequence). The CDR3, as DNA: TGTGCCAGCCAACCCCAGGGGGTCGCCTACAATGAGCAGTTCTTC. This codes for CASQPQGVAYNEQFF.

The chain combines TRBV19 with TRBJ1-2; no reliable D call. The CDR3 contains 15 residues. In germline, CDR1 is LNHDA, CDR2 SQIVND (reference sequence). V lost 4 bases to trimming and J lost 3 bases, with 15 bases between them. The CDR3 nucleotides are TGTGCCAGTAGTACCGGAGGGTACCCCGACTATGGCTACACCTTC. Protein product: CASSTGGYPDYGYTF.

This sequence joins TRBV18 and TRBJ1-5; 7 bases are a match to TRBD1. Germline lookup yields CDR1 KGHSH and CDR2 LQKENI. The CDR3 is made up of 13 amino acids. The junction had 3 bases not matched to a gene; V was cut back by 5 bases and J by 5 bases. As DNA, the CDR3 is TGTGCCAGCTCATCCGGGACAGATCAGCCCCAGCATTTT. Protein: CASSSGTDQPQHF.

The genes are TRBV29-1 and TRBJ2-5, with a weak D call TRBD1 (5 bases). The germline V gene has CDR1 SQVTM and CDR2 ANQGSEA. V lost 4 bases, J lost 4 bases, and 13 bases lay in between. This CDR3 contains 13 residues. The CDR3 DNA reads as TGCAGCGTTGGCCATGTTGGGGCAGAGACCCAGTACTTC. Its translation is CSVGHVGAETQYF.

The chain employs TRBV5-1 and TRBJ2-7; 8 bases line up with TRBD1. The V gene end was trimmed by 4 bases and the J gene end by 4 bases; junction bases not matched to a gene: 4. The CDR3 consists of 13 residues. The germline V gene encodes CDR1 SGHRS and CDR2 YFSETQ. CDR3 loop: CASSADRGYEQYF. The CDR3 DNA reads as TGCGCCAGCAGCGCAGACAGGGGTTACGAGCAGTACTTC.

V usage is TRBV4-3 and J usage is TRBJ1-2; TRBD1 matches 7 bases. CDR3 length: 16 residues. J was trimmed by 5 bases and V by 0 bases; bases with no gene match: 9. From germline, CDR1 is LGHNA and CDR2 YSLEER. CDR3 nucleotide sequence: TGCGCCAGCAGCCAAGAGAGACAGGGCGTCTATTATGGCTACACCTTC. Protein product: CASSQERQGVYYGYTF.

V is TRBV19 and J is TRBJ2-1; D perhaps matches TRBD1 (6 bases). Germline lookup yields CDR1 LNHDA and CDR2 SQIVND (reference sequence). The CDR3 has 11 amino acids. Trimming took 5 bases from V and 10 from J, leaving 9 bases between them. The CDR3 region is CASSWGPEQFF. CDR3 sequence (DNA): TGTGCCAGTAGTTGGGGGCCCGAGCAGTTCTTC.

The DNA for the CDR3 is TGTGCCAGCACTAGAAGACCGTTCTACGAGCAGTACTTC. Translating it yields CASTRRPFYEQYF. This sequence joins TRBV12-3 or TRBV12-4 and TRBJ2-7, with unresolved D. The CDR3 consists of 13 residues. The V gene lost 7 bases and the J gene lost 3 bases, with 13 bases spanning the gap.

The J gene is TRBJ2-1, the V gene TRBV6-2 or TRBV6-3; 7 nucleotides agree with TRBD2. In germline, CDR1 is MNHEY, CDR2 SVGEGT. The CDR3 has 15 residues. The V segment lost 5 bases and the J segment 5 bases; nucleotides outside the gene matches: 9. The CDR3 reads CASSRNRDYDNEQFF. Written as DNA, the CDR3 is TGTGCCAGCAGTCGAAACCGGGACTACGACAATGAGCAGTTCTTC.

This clone occurred once. This chain joins TRBV7-2 and TRBJ2-2; 7 bases are shared with TRBD1. This CDR3 spans 15 amino acids. V was clipped by 5 bases and J by 6 bases; unmatched bases: 9. Germline CDR1 is SGHTA and CDR2 is FQGNSA. The CDR3 protein is CASSHFDRDAGELFF. The CDR3 DNA is TGTGCCAGCAGCCATTTTGACAGGGACGCCGGGGAGCTGTTTTTT. The complete variable domain, with remaining parts taken from reference TRBV7-2 and TRBJ2-2, reads GAGVSQSPSNKVTEKGKDVELRCDPISGHTALYWYRQSLGQGLEFLIYFQGNSAPDKSGLPSDRFSAERTGGSVSTLTIQRTQQEDSAVYLCASSHFDRDAGELFFGEGSRLTVL.

The rearrangement uses TRBV29-1 and TRBJ1-5; possibly TRBD1 for D (5 bases). Germline V gives CDR1 SQVTM, CDR2 ANQGSEA. V lost 7 bases, J lost 3 bases, and 10 bases lay in between. The CDR3 sequence is 12 residues long. The CDR3 is CSALTDNQPQHF. Written as DNA, the CDR3 is TGCAGCGCCTTGACAGACAATCAGCCCCAGCATTTT.